The clone carrying this TCR beta chain occurred a few times. Original processing notes: Estimates of nucleated cell counts were drawn from the amplification of reference gene primers. Here immunoSEQ multiplex PCR was the method, and the copy in TCRdb shows in-frame clones only, minus some. The DNA gave D and trimming, while V, J and clone size come from that table. The table records some 250,000 clones, roughly 77% of them present only once. These data belong to a study of blood T cell repertoires in COVID-19. Study overall: The United States, Italy and Spain supplied acute and convalescent COVID-19 samples. In each case, the material was cDNA or gDNA derived from T cells, B-cell-depleted T cells, or PBMCs.

The length of the CDR3 is 13 residues. V lost 3 bases and J lost 0, with 5 bases in between. Germline CDR1 reads SGHNT; CDR2 reads YENEEA. This chain connects TRBV11-3 to TRBJ1-1, with unresolved D. The clonotype was recovered from a woman aged 80 or older with acute or convalescent COVID-19. Sequenced input: peripheral blood. The CDR3 DNA is TGTGCCAGCAGCTTGAGGCTGAACACTGAAGCTTTCTTT. It encodes CASSLRLNTEAFF.